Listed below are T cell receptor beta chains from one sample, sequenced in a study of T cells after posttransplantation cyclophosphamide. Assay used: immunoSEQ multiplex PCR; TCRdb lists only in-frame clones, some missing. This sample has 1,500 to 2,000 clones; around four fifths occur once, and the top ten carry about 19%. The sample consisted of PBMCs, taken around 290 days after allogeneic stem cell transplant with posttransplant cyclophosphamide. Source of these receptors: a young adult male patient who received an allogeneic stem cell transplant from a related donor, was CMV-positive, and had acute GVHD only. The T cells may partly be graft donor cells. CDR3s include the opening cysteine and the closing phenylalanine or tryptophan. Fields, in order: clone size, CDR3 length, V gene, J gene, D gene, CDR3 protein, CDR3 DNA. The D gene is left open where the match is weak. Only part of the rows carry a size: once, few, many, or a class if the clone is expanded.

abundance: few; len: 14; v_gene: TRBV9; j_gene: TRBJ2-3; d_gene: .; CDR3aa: CASSYLNLADTQYF; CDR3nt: TGTGCCAGCAGCTACCTAAACCTAGCGGATACGCAGTATTTT
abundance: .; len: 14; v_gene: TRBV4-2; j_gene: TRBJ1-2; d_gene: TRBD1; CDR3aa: CASSPDRGNYGYTF; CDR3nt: TGTGCCAGCAGCCCCGACAGGGGAAACTATGGCTACACCTTC
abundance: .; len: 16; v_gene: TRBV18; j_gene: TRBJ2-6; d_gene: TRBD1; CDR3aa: CASSPDRVAGANVLTF; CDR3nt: TGTGCCAGCTCACCGGACAGGGTCGCCGGGGCCAACGTCCTGACTTTC
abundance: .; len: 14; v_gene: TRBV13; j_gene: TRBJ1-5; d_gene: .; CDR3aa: CASSLAQSNQPQHF; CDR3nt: TGTGCCAGCAGCTTAGCACAAAGCAATCAGCCCCAGCATTTT
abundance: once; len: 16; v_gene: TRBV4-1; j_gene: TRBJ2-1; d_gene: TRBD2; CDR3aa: CASRDQLAGGWDEQFF; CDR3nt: TGCGCCAGCAGGGATCAACTAGCGGGGGGATGGGATGAGCAGTTCTTC
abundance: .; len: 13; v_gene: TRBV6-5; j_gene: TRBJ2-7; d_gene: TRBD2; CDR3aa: CASRRGGPYEQYF; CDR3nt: TGTGCCAGCAGGCGGGGGGGGCCCTACGAGCAGTACTTC
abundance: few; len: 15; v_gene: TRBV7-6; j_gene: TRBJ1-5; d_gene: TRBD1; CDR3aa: CASSPSVTGGQPQHF; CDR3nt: TGTGCCAGCAGCCCAAGCGTGACAGGGGGTCAGCCCCAGCATTTT
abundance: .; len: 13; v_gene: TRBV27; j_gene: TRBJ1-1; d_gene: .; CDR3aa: CASSSGDGSEAFF; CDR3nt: TGTGCCAGCAGTTCCGGGGACGGGAGTGAAGCTTTCTTT
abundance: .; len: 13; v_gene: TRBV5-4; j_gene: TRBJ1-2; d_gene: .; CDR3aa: CASSFSRSRGYTF; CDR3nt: TGTGCCAGCAGCTTCTCCCGGAGTCGAGGCTACACCTTC
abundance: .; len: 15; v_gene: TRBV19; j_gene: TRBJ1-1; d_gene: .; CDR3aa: CASSIRGTSNTEAFF; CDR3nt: TGTGCCAGTAGTATCCGCGGCACGAGCAACACTGAAGCTTTCTTT
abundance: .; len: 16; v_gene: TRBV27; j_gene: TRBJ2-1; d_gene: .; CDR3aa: CASSPLSGHPYNEQFF; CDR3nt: TGTGCCAGCAGTCCTCTCTCGGGACACCCCTACAATGAGCAGTTCTTC
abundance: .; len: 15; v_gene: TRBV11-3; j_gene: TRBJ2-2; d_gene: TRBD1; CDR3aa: CASSLMGQYTGELFF; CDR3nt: TGTGCCAGCAGCTTGATGGGACAGTACACCGGGGAGCTGTTTTTT
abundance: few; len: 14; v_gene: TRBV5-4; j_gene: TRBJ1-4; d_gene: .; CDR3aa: CASSLAATNEKLFF; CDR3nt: TGTGCCAGCAGCTTGGCAGCAACTAATGAAAAACTGTTTTTT
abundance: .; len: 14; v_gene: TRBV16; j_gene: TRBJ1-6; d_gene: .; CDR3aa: CASSQSGGNSPLHF; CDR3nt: TGTGCCAGCAGCCAATCCGGCGGGAATTCACCCCTCCACTTT
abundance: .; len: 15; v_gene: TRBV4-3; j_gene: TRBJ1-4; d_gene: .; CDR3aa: CASSQDVQGPEKLFF; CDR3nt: TGCGCCAGCAGCCAAGATGTACAGGGCCCCGAAAAACTGTTTTTT
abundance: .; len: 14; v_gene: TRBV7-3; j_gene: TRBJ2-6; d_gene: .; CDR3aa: CASSSHSGANVLTF; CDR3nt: TGTGCCAGCAGCTCCCACTCTGGGGCCAACGTCCTGACTTTC
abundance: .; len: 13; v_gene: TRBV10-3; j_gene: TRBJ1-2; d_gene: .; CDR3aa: CAISSDSFYGYTF; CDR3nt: TGTGCCATCAGTTCTGACAGCTTCTATGGCTACACCTTC
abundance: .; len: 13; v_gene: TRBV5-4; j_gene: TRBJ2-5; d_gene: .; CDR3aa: CASSLGDQETQYF; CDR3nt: TGTGCCAGCAGTCTTGGAGACCAAGAGACCCAGTACTTC
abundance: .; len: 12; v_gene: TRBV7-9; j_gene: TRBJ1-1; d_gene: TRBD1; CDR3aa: CASSLATGSAFF; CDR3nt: TGTGCCAGCAGCTTAGCGACAGGGTCAGCTTTCTTT
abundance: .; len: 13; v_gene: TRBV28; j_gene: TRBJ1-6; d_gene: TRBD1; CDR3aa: CASRGQGSSPLHF; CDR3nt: TGTGCCAGCAGGGGACAGGGCAGTTCACCCCTCCACTTT
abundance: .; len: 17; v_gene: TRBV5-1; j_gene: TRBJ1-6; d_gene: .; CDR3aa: CASSSGVAPSYNSPLHF; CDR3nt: TGCGCCAGCAGCTCCGGGGTAGCCCCCTCCTATAATTCCCCCCTCCACTTT
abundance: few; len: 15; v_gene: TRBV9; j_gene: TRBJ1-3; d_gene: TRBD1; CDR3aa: CASSPRQGVRNTIYF; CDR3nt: TGTGCCAGCAGCCCCCGACAGGGGGTAAGAAACACCATATATTTT
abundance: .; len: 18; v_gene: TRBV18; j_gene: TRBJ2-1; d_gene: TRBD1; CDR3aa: CASSPLFRDREARGEQFF; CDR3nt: TGTGCCAGCTCACCGCTATTCCGGGACAGGGAGGCCAGAGGGGAGCAGTTCTTC
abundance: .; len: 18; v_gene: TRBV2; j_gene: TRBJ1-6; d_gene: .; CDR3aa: CASSGTVPHDIYNSPLHF; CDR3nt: TGTGCCAGCAGTGGGACAGTCCCCCATGATATATATAATTCACCCCTCCACTTT
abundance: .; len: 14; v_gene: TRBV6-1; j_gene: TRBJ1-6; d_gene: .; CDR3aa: CASSEIQEISPLHF; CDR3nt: TGTGCCAGCAGTGAAATACAGGAGATCTCACCCCTCCACTTT
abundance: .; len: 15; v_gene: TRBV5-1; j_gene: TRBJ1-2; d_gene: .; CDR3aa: CASSLRVSSNYGYTF; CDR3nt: TGCGCCAGCAGCCTCCGGGTCTCCTCTAACTATGGCTACACCTTC
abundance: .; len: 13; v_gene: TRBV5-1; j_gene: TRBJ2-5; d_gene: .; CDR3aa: CASSTRGVETQYF; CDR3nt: TGCGCCAGCAGCACGCGCGGAGTAGAGACCCAGTACTTC
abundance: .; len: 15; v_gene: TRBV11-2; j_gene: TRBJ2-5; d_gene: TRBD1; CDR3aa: CASSFNTGDQETQYF; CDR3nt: TGTGCCAGCAGCTTTAACACAGGGGACCAAGAGACCCAGTACTTC
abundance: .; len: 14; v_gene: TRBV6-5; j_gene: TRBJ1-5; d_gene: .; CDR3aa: CASRSAGSGQPQHF; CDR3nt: TGTGCCAGCAGAAGCGCCGGTTCAGGGCAGCCCCAGCATTTT